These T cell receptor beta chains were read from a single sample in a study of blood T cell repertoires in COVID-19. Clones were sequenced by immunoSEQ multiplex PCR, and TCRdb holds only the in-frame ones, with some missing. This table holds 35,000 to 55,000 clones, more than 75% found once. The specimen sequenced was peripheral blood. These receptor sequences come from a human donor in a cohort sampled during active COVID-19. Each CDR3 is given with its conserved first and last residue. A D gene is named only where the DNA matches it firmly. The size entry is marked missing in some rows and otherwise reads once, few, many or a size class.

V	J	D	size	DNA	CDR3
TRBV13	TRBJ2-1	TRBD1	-	TGTGCCAGCAGCTTAGGCGACAGGGTCCAAGAGCAGTTCTTC	CASSLGDRVQEQFF
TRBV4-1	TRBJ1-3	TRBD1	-	TGCGCCAGCAGCCAACCGGGACAGGGAAGGGGAAGAAACACCATATATTTT	CASSQPGQGRGRNTIYF
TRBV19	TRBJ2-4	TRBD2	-	TGTGCCAGTAGTATACCGGGGGGAACAGCCAAAAACATTCAGTACTTC	CASSIPGGTAKNIQYF
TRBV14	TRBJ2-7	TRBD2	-	TGTGCCAGCAGCCAAGATGTCGGGAGGGTGTCGGGCTCCTACGAGCAGTACTTC	CASSQDVGRVSGSYEQYF
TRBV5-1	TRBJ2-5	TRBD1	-	TGCGCCAGTCACCTCGGACAGGGGGCGGAAGAGACCCAGTACTTC	CASHLGQGAEETQYF
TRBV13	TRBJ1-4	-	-	TGTGCCAGCAGAGCGGGACGGAGTAATGAAAAACTGTTTTTT	CASRAGRSNEKLFF
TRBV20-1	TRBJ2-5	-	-	TGCAGTGCTAGTATGACGCGTCTAGTGGTCCAAGAGACCCAGTACTTC	CSASMTRLVVQETQYF
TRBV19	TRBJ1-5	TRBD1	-	TGTGCCAGCAACCCGGGACAGGGGTTTTTGTCCAATCAGCCCCAGCATTTT	CASNPGQGFLSNQPQHF
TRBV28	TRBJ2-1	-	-	TGTGCCAGCAGTGAGGGTAGCCGCGATGAGCAGTTCTTC	CASSEGSRDEQFF
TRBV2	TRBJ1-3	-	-	TGTGCCAGCAGATCTAGGCCCCGGGAGAACACCATATATTTT	CASRSRPRENTIYF
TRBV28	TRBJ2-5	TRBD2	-	TGTGCCAGCAGTCCCTTACTAGCGGGAGAGACCCAGTACTTC	CASSPLLAGETQYF
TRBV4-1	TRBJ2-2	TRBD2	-	TGCGCCAGCAGCCAAGTAGGGACTACCCGAGCCGGGGAGCTGTTTTTT	CASSQVGTTRAGELFF
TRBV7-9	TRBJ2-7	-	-	TGTGCCAGCAGCCCACAGATGAGTGGCGCCTACGAGCAGTACTTC	CASSPQMSGAYEQYF
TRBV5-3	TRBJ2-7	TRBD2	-	TGTGCCAGAAGCTTGTGGCAAGCGGGAATAACCTACGAGCAGTACTTC	CARSLWQAGITYEQYF
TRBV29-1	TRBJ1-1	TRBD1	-	TGCAGCGTTTTGGGACAGGGGGCCACTGAAGCTTTCTTT	CSVLGQGATEAFF
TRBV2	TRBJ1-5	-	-	TGTGCCAGCAGTGAGGGCCGGGACTTTAGCAATCAGCCCCAGCATTTT	CASSEGRDFSNQPQHF
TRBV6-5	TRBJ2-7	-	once	TGTGCCAGCGCACCCCAGGGACATGACTACGAGCAGTACTTC	CASAPQGHDYEQYF
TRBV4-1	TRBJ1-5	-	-	TGCGCCAGCAGCCAAGTTCTGACTAAAAAATTAGATCAGCCCCAGCATTTT	CASSQVLTKKLDQPQHF
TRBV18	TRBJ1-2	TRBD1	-	TGTGCCAGCTCACCTCCCGGGACAGGGAGCAACTATGGCTACACCTTC	CASSPPGTGSNYGYTF
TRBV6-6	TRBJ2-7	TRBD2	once	TGTGCCAGCAGTTACTCGTTTAGCGGGAGCTACGAGCAGTACTTC	CASSYSFSGSYEQYF
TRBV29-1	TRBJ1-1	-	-	TGCAGCGCGACAGCGAACACTGAAGCTTTCTTT	CSATANTEAFF
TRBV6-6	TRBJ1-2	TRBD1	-	TGTGCCAGCAGTTACCTCCGACAGGGAAACTATGGCTACACCTTC	CASSYLRQGNYGYTF
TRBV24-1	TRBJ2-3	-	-	TGTGCCACCAGTGGACAGACCACAGATACGCAGTATTTT	CATSGQTTDTQYF
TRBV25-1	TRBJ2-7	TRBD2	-	TGTGCCAGCAGTGACCCGACTAGCAGCTACGAGCAGTACTTC	CASSDPTSSYEQYF
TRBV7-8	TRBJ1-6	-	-	TGTGCCAGCAGCTTCGGGACTCTCTCCTCCTATAATTCACCCCTCCACTTT	CASSFGTLSSYNSPLHF
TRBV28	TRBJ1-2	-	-	TGTGCCAGCACCAAGGGGGACCGGGCTAACTATGGCTACACCTTC	CASTKGDRANYGYTF
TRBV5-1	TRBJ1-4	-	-	TGCGCCAGCAGCTTCTCGGGGGCTAATGAAAAACTGTTTTTT	CASSFSGANEKLFF
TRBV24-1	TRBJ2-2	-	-	TGTGCCACCAGTGATTTAACGAGAACCGGGGAGCTGTTTTTT	CATSDLTRTGELFF
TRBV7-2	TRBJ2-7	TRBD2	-	TGTGCCAGCAGCCCCCGAGGGACGGGAGGGCCTCACGAGCAGTACTTC	CASSPRGTGGPHEQYF
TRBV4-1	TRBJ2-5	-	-	TGCGCCAGCAGCAAGGGACTCTTAGAGACCCAGTACTTC	CASSKGLLETQYF
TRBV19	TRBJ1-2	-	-	TGTGCCAGTAGTCACCAGACGGAGCGTCCGCATGGCTACACCTTC	CASSHQTERPHGYTF
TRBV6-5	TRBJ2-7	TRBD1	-	TGTGCCATTCAGACAGGGGGCGCGTACGAGCAGTACTTC	CAIQTGGAYEQYF
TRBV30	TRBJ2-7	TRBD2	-	TGTGCCTGGAGTGGAATAGCGGGAGCCAGCTCCTACGAGCAGTACTTC	CAWSGIAGASSYEQYF
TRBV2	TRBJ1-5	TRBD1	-	TGTGCCAGCAGAACCCGGGACAGCGGGCCCCAGCATTTT	CASRTRDSGPQHF
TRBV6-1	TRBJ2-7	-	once	TGTGCCAGCAGTGAAGGGGGGGAGAACTACGAGCAGTACTTC	CASSEGGENYEQYF
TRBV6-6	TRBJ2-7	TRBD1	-	TGTGCCAGCAGCATGGACAGGGTCGGCTCCTACGAGCAGTACTTC	CASSMDRVGSYEQYF
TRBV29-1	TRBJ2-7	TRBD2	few	TGCAGCGTTTTTCTTTCTTGGGGACTAGCGGGAGGGAGACGGGGGGAGCAGTACTTC	CSVFLSWGLAGGRRGEQYF
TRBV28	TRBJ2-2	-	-	TGTGCCAGCAATAAATGGAGAGGGACAACGAACACCGGGGAGCTGTTTTTT	CASNKWRGTTNTGELFF
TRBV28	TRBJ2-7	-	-	TGTGCCAGCAGTTTAGACATTTCCTACGAGCAGTACTTC	CASSLDISYEQYF
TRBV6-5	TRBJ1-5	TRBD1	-	TGTGCCATCCGGGACAGGGGTCTTAGCAATCAGCCCCAGCATTTT	CAIRDRGLSNQPQHF
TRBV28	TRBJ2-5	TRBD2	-	TGTGCCAGCAGGACTAGCGGGAGTGGGGAGACCCAGTACTTC	CASRTSGSGETQYF
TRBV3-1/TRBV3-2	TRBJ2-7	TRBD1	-	TGTGCCAGCAGCCACGGACAGGGGGCCTACGAGCAGTACTTC	CASSHGQGAYEQYF
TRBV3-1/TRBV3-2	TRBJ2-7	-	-	TGTGCCACGAGCAGGGAGGCCTCCTACGAGCAGTACTTC	CATSREASYEQYF
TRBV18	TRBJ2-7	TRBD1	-	TGTGCCAGCTCACCGCAACCGGGACAGGGGTCCTACGAGCAGTACTTC	CASSPQPGQGSYEQYF
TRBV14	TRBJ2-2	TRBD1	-	TGTGCCAGCCGTGGACAGGGGTTCCTTTCCGGGGAGCTGTTTTTT	CASRGQGFLSGELFF
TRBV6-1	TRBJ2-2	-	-	TGTGCCAGCAGTGAAGCGCCGGGATACGGGGAGCTGTTTTTT	CASSEAPGYGELFF